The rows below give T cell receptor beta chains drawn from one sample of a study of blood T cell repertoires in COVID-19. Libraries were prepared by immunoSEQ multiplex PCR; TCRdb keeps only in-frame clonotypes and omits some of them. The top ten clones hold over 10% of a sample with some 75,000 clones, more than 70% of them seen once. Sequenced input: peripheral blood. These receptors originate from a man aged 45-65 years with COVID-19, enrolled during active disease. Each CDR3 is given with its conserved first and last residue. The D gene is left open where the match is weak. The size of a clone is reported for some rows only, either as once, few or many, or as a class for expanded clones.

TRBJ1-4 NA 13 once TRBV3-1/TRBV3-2 CASSQSGVEKLFF TGTGCCAGCAGCCAATCAGGTGTGGAAAAACTGTTTTTT
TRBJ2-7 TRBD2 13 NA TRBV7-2 CASSLTSGGEQYF TGTGCCAGCAGCTTGACTAGCGGAGGCGAGCAGTACTTC
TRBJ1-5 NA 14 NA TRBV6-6 CASSYHGSNQPQHF TGTGCCAGCAGTTACCACGGGAGCAATCAGCCCCAGCATTTT
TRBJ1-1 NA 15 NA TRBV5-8 CASSHLSGGNTEAFF TGTGCCAGCAGCCACCTGAGTGGTGGGAACACTGAAGCTTTCTTT
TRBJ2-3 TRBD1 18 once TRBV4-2 CASSQDNRGQGRTDTQYF TGTGCCAGCAGCCAAGATAACAGGGGGCAGGGGAGGACAGATACGCAGTATTTT
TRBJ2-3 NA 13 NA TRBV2 CASRGSPADTQYF TGTGCCAGCAGGGGGAGCCCAGCAGATACGCAGTATTTT
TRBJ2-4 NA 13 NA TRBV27 CASTLHNKNIQYF TGTGCCAGCACCCTCCACAACAAAAACATTCAGTACTTC
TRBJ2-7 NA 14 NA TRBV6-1 CASSENRKPYEQYF TGTGCCAGCAGTGAAAACCGAAAGCCCTACGAGCAGTACTTC
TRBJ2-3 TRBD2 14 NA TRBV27 CASSQREGSDTQYF TGTGCCAGCAGCCAGCGGGAGGGGTCAGATACGCAGTATTTT
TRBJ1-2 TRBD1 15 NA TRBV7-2 CASSLAQGVGYGYTF TGTGCCAGCAGCTTAGCACAGGGGGTGGGGTATGGCTACACCTTC
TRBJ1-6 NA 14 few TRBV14 CASSQRDQNSPLHF TGTGCCAGCAGCCAGAGGGATCAGAATTCACCCCTCCACTTT
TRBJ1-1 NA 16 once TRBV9 CASSVALDSPNTEAFF TGTGCCAGCAGCGTAGCTCTGGATAGCCCGAACACTGAAGCTTTCTTT
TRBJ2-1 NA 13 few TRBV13 CASSLDGYNEQFF TGTGCCAGCAGCTTAGACGGCTACAATGAGCAGTTCTTC
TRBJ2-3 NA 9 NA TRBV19 CASINTQYF TGTGCCAGTATAAATACGCAGTATTTT
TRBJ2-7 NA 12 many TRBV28 CASRTPTYEQYF TGTGCCAGCAGAACACCCACCTACGAGCAGTACTTC
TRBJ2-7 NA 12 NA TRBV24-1 CATPTYTYEQYF TGTGCCACCCCGACATATACCTACGAGCAGTACTTC
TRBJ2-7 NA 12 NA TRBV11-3 CASSLDGYEQYF TGTGCCAGCAGCTTAGACGGCTACGAGCAGTACTTC
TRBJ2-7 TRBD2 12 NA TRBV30 CAAGTNSYEQYF TGTGCCGCCGGGACTAACTCCTACGAGCAGTACTTC
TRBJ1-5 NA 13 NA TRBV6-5 CASSPRGDQPQHF TGTGCCAGCAGTCCTCGGGGAGATCAGCCCCAGCATTTT
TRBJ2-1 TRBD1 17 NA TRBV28 CASSFLPDRWSGDEQFF TGTGCCAGCAGTTTCCTCCCGGACAGGTGGTCAGGGGATGAGCAGTTCTTC
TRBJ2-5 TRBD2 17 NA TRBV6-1 CASSARIGGSLQETQYF TGTGCCAGCAGTGCACGGATTGGCGGGAGTCTCCAAGAGACCCAGTACTTC
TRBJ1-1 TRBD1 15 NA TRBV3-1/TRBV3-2 CASSQLGQGGTEAFF TGTGCCAGCAGCCAACTCGGACAGGGCGGCACTGAAGCTTTCTTT
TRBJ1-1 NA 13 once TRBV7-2 CASRRTRDTEAFF TGTGCCAGCAGGAGGACAAGGGACACTGAAGCTTTCTTT
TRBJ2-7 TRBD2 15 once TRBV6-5 CASSSQGLAGVGQYF TGTGCCAGCAGTTCCCAGGGACTAGCGGGAGTTGGGCAGTACTTC
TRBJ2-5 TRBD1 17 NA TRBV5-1 CASSLTPDRGLRETQYF TGCGCCAGCAGCTTAACCCCGGACAGGGGGCTTCGAGAGACCCAGTACTTC
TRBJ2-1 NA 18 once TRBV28 CASSSRGGVWTWGNEQFF TGTGCCAGCAGTTCCCGCGGCGGGGTCTGGACATGGGGCAATGAGCAGTTCTTC
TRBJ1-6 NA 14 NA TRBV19 CASSISGYNSPLHF TGTGCCAGTAGTATTTCAGGTTATAATTCACCCCTCCACTTT
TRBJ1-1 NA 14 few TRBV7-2 CASSNTESDTEAFF TGTGCCAGCAGCAATACGGAGAGCGACACTGAAGCTTTCTTT
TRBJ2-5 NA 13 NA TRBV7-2 CASSSTIGETQYF TGTGCCAGCAGCTCGACTATTGGGGAGACCCAGTACTTC
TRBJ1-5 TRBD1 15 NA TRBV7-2 CASSQGQVGNQPQHF TGTGCCAGCAGCCAGGGACAGGTCGGCAATCAGCCCCAGCATTTT
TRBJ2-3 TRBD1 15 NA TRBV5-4 CASSFHRTGEDTQYF TGTGCCAGCAGCTTTCACCGGACAGGGGAAGATACGCAGTATTTT
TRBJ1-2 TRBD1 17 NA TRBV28 CASQPRPGQGGDYGYTF TGTGCCAGCCAACCACGTCCGGGACAGGGAGGGGACTATGGCTACACCTTC
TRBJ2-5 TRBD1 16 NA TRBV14 CASSRFGTGTQETQYF TGTGCCAGCAGCCGGTTCGGGACAGGGACTCAAGAGACCCAGTACTTC
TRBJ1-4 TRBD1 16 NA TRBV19 CATAGTGAHPNEKLFF TGTGCCACCGCCGGGACAGGTGCCCACCCTAATGAAAAACTGTTTTTT
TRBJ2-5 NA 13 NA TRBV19 CASSRWAEETQYF TGTGCCAGTTCCAGATGGGCAGAAGAGACCCAGTACTTC
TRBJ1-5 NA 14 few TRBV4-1 CASSQDSAGQPQHF TGCGCCAGCAGCCAAGATTCGGCAGGTCAGCCCCAGCATTTT
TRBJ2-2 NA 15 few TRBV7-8 CASSRERLNTGELFF TGTGCCAGCAGCCGCGAGCGGTTGAACACCGGGGAGCTGTTTTTT
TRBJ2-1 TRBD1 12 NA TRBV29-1 CSVEGQGDLQFF TGCAGCGTTGAGGGACAGGGGGACCTGCAGTTCTTC
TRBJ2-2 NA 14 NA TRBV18 CASSHSHYTGELFF TGTGCCAGCTCGCACAGCCATTACACCGGGGAGCTGTTTTTT
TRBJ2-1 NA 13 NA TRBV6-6 CASSSGLGREQFF TGTGCCAGCAGCTCGGGACTGGGGCGGGAGCAGTTCTTC